This T cell receptor (beta chain) came from a study of T cells in localized non-small cell lung cancer. The CDR3 is 13 amino acids. Germline CDR1 SGHRS, CDR2 YFSETQ. V lost 0 bases and J lost 7, with 8 bases in between. Profiled with immunoSEQ multiplex PCR; TCRdb holds only in-frame clones, not every one. The sample has some 66,000 clones; roughly four fifths are singletons. Concerning this clone itself: The antigen remains undetermined.

General study results and limits: Overall survival was longer when the density of T cells in the blood was higher.

The sequenced sample was peripheral blood, obtained before any cancer treatment. The chain combines TRBV5-1 with TRBJ2-1; possible D gene TRBD2, 5 bases. This TCR came from a female donor older than 55 with stage I lung adenocarcinoma. Written as DNA, the CDR3 is TGCGCCAGCAGCTTGGATCCGGGGAATGAGCAGTTCTTC. Translation: CASSLDPGNEQFF.